This T cell receptor beta chain was observed in a study of CD8 T cells in Susac syndrome (dated by TCRdb to between 2017 and 2020). About the investigation overall: Among the sequenced Susac syndrome patients, 5 or 6 had clinically active disease and about 8 were in clinical remission. At the time of blood withdrawal, Susac syndrome patients were either therapy-naive, taking corticosteroids (with some also receiving IVIg), or on IVIg alone. The study used repertoire sequencing to test whether antigen drove CD8+ T cell activation and differentiation in Susac syndrome. Beyond this particular receptor, the publication reports: The CD4+ T cell repertoire of patients with Susac syndrome showed no detectable clonal expansion. The number of individuals in the TCR sequencing and HLA analysis was recognized as being relatively small.

RNA was extracted using the RNeasy kit, and roughly 0.45 to 1 microgram was reverse transcribed with random hexamers. TCR beta CDR3 regions were amplified with the immunoSEQ multiplex PCR assay covering 54 Vbeta and 13 Jbeta segments. Bias from PCR amplification was corrected by using a synthetic template baseline for primer optimization and for computational correction. The source study handled its data this way. Reads were annotated to V, D and J genes per IMGT and analyzed with immunoSEQ Analyzer, keeping only productive sequences. Clonality was calculated as one minus the Shannon entropy normalized by log2 of the number of productive unique sequences. For each patient and control, public and private clones were evaluated within the 100 most prevalent clones. Susac-specific clones were defined as absent from healthy and MS cohorts, over a thousand published viral clones and other ImmuneACCESS disease sequences. The raw public reads went through TCRdb reprocessing: fastp at Q25, MiXCR clone calling, in-frame beta chains kept. Under each unique CDR3 protein, matching rows form one entry showing the most common genes and DNA. V and J calls and clone size were set by TCRdb, not the authors. This sample holds approximately 210,000 distinct CDR3 sequences; about 95% were observed only once. Clones ranked in the top ten supply about 0.15% of the sample.

Concerning this clonotype: Its antigen specificity is not known. No base quality values were provided; no much bigger clone lies one nucleotide off.

High-throughput TCR beta sequencing profiled peripheral blood CD8+ and CD4+ T cells from healthy donors, Susac syndrome patients and multiple sclerosis patients. Susac syndrome patients met recently defined diagnostic criteria for definite or probable disease. Bulk CD8+ and CD4+ T cells were purified by magnetic negative isolation, whereas CD8+ TEMRA cells were enriched by FACS. Blood was drawn into EDTA tubes, processed within 24 hours, and PBMCs were isolated by density gradient centrifugation. PBMCs destined for TCR sequencing were cryopreserved in liquid nitrogen and later thawed in a 37 °C water bath. Purity of sorted or isolated CD4+, CD8+ and CD8+ TEMRA cells was at least 90%. Cut back by 1 base and 5 bases, the V and J ends lie 8 bases apart. Measured from the cysteine to the phenylalanine, the CDR3 is 12 residues long. Just the 36-base CDR3 DNA is kept, in frame starting at base 1. The germline V gene (reference sequence) gives CDR1 as GTSNPN and CDR2 as SVGIG.

The rearrangement joined TRBV30 to TRBJ1-1; the D gene remains uncertain. This TCR was sampled from a human donor with Susac syndrome. Sequencing was done on a sample of CD4+ T cells from PBMCs. The DNA is as follows: TGTGCCTGGAGTGGTTTTGCAACTGAAGCTTTCTTT. This codes for CAWSGFATEAFF. Joined to the reference TRBV30 and TRBJ1-1 proteins, this CDR3 gives the full variable domain: SQTIHQWPATLVQPVGSPLSLECTVEGTSNPNLYWYRQAAGRGLQLLFYSVGIGQISSEVPQNLSASRPQDRQFILSSKKLLLSDSGFYLCAWSGFATEAFFGQGTRLTVV.